This T cell receptor (beta chain) was observed in a study of T-cell reconstitution after alpha-beta-depleted transplantation in children. Unique molecular identifiers were built into the TCRbeta library. A single record per CDR3 protein comes from TCRdb applying MiXCR to the PCR reads. In the table there are approximately 500,000 distinct CDR3 sequences, approximately 10% of which are singletons. Study-wide points: Several patients had high TCRbeta diversity at day 60; it came from surviving recipient T cells and thymic progenitors. As was reported, about two months after transplant, alpha-beta T cells came from several hundred expanded graft clones. At one year after transplant, newly produced T cells mostly accounted for T-cell counts and diversity.

This CDR3 contains 14 residues. V shed 4 bases and J shed 2 bases, with 11 bases lying between them. Per germline, CDR1 SEHNR and CDR2 FQNEAQ (reference sequence). This clonotype was seen repeatedly, ten times or more. Its antigen remains unidentified. The chain joins TRBV7-9 to TRBJ1-1, with D unresolved. The sequencing used PBMCs, collected before TCRalphabeta/CD19-depleted stem cell transplant. This receptor was identified in a child aged 2 to 10 with inherited bone marrow failure, due to receive a stem cell transplant. CDR3 sequence: CASSSPRPNTEAFF. The CDR3, as DNA: TGTGCCAGCAGCTCCCCTCGCCCCAACACTGAAGCTTTCTTT.